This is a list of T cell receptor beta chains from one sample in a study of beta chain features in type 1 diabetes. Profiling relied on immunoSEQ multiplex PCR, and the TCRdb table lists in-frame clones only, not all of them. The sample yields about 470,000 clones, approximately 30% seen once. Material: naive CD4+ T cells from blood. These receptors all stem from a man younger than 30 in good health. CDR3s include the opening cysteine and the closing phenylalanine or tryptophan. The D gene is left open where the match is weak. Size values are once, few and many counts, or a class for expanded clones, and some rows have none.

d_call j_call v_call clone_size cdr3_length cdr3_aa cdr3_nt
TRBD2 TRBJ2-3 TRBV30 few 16 CAWSDVGSGSGGTQYF TGTGCCTGGAGCGACGTTGGTAGCGGGAGTGGGGGTACGCAGTATTTT
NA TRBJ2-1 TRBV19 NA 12 CASSSGGNEQFF TGTGCCAGTAGTTCCGGGGGAAATGAGCAGTTCTTC
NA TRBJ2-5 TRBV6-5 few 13 CASSTTGPETQYF TGTGCCAGCAGCACAACAGGGCCGGAGACCCAGTACTTC
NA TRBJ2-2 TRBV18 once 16 CASSPAGKGHTGELFF TGTGCCAGCTCACCAGCCGGGAAGGGTCACACCGGGGAGCTGTTTTTT
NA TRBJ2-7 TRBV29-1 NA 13 CSVIGRRGNEQYF TGCAGCGTTATTGGCAGGAGGGGGAACGAGCAGTACTTC
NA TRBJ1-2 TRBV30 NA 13 CAWSVGTVYGYTF TGTGCCTGGAGTGTTGGGACGGTGTATGGCTACACCTTC
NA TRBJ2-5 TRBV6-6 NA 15 CASSYRGADQETQYF TGTGCCAGCAGTTACCGGGGGGCGGATCAAGAGACCCAGTACTTC
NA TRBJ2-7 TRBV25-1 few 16 CASSEIGSGSSYEQYF TGTGCCAGCAGTGAAATCGGAAGCGGCTCCTCCTACGAGCAGTACTTC
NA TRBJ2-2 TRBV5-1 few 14 CASSSPTYSGELFF TGCGCCAGCAGCTCCCCCACTTATTCCGGGGAGCTGTTTTTT
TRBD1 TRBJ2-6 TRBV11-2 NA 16 CASSLEDRFGANVLTF TGTGCCAGCAGCTTAGAGGACAGGTTTGGGGCCAACGTCCTGACTTTC
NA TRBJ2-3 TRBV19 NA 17 CASSPPKGRPSTDTQYF TGTGCCAGTAGTCCCCCCAAGGGGCGGCCGAGCACAGATACGCAGTATTTT
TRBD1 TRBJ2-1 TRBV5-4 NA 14 CASSLLIQGDEQFF TGTGCCAGCAGCTTGTTGATACAGGGGGATGAGCAGTTCTTC
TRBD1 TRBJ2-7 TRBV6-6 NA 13 CASTRTGGSEQYF TGTGCCAGCACAAGGACAGGGGGGTCCGAGCAGTACTTC
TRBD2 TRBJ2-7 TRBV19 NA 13 CASRGLAVDEQYF TGTGCCAGCCGAGGACTAGCTGTCGACGAGCAGTACTTC
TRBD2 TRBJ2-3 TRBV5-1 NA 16 CASSLGAASGTDTQYF TGCGCCAGCAGCTTGGGAGCAGCTAGCGGGACAGATACGCAGTATTTT
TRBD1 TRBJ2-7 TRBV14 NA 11 CASGVRQGKNF TGTGCCAGCGGAGTAAGACAGGGGAAGAACTTC
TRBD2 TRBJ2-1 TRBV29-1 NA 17 CSVEASGYGFGYNEQFF TGCAGCGTTGAGGCTAGCGGTTATGGGTTCGGCTACAATGAGCAGTTCTTC